This is a list of T cell receptor beta chains from one sample in a study of control samples from healthy donors and cancer patients. Data came from immunoSEQ multiplex PCR; TCRdb stores just in-frame clones and leaves some out. The profile shows just under 100,000 clones, approximately 93% of them singletons. The sample taken for sequencing was blood. These receptors came from a man between 18 and 29 years old in good health. Each CDR3 is given with its conserved first and last residue. Each record gives: clone size, V gene, D gene, J gene, CDR3 protein, CDR3 DNA. D genes are given only for firm matches. Rows give clone size only sometimes, using once, few, many, or a class for an expanded clone.

NA	TRBV18	NA	TRBJ2-1	CASSPLTAGVFF	TGTGCCAGCTCACCACTAACAGCCGGGGTGTTCTTC
NA	TRBV6-2/TRBV6-3	NA	TRBJ1-2	CASSYVAGSGYTF	TGTGCCAGCAGTTACGTGGCAGGATCTGGCTACACCTTC
NA	TRBV7-6	NA	TRBJ1-6	CASSLGDDIHSPLHF	TGTGCCAGCAGCTTAGGGGACGACATCCATTCACCCCTCCACTTT
NA	TRBV9	TRBD2	TRBJ2-5	CASSSGGGLEETQYF	TGTGCCAGCAGCTCCGGGGGAGGGCTTGAAGAGACCCAGTACTTC
NA	TRBV5-1	NA	TRBJ1-1	CASSSTGAGATEAFF	TGCGCCAGCAGCTCTACTGGGGCAGGGGCCACTGAAGCTTTCTTT
NA	TRBV7-8	TRBD1	TRBJ1-2	CASSSGLGQGERDYGYTF	TGTGCCAGCAGCTCTGGCCTAGGACAGGGAGAGAGGGACTATGGCTACACCTTC
NA	TRBV27	NA	TRBJ1-2	CASSQTAPYGYTF	TGTGCCAGCAGCCAGACAGCACCCTATGGCTACACCTTC
NA	TRBV29-1	NA	TRBJ1-2	CSVEPENYGYTF	TGCAGCGTTGAACCTGAGAACTATGGCTACACCTTC
NA	TRBV4-2	TRBD2	TRBJ2-1	CASSQGLAGDYSYNEQFF	TGTGCCAGCAGCCAAGGGCTAGCGGGGGATTACTCCTACAATGAGCAGTTCTTC
NA	TRBV2	TRBD2	TRBJ2-1	CASSEPQGGFEASGGYNEQFF	TGTGCCAGCAGTGAACCCCAGGGGGGGTTTGAAGCTAGCGGGGGTTACAATGAGCAGTTCTTC
NA	TRBV6-4	TRBD1	TRBJ2-1	CASGHNQGAREQFF	TGTGCCAGCGGGCATAATCAGGGGGCTCGGGAGCAGTTCTTC
NA	TRBV2	NA	TRBJ1-2	CASSETGTGYTF	TGTGCCAGCAGTGAAACAGGGACCGGCTACACCTTC
NA	TRBV5-5	NA	TRBJ2-1	CASSATFGEFNEQFF	TGTGCCAGCAGCGCTACGTTTGGGGAATTTAATGAGCAGTTCTTC
NA	TRBV19	TRBD1	TRBJ1-5	CASSSRTGGNQPQHF	TGTGCCAGTAGTAGTCGGACAGGGGGCAATCAGCCCCAGCATTTT
NA	TRBV5-6	NA	TRBJ2-5	CASSLYIGDARETQYF	TGTGCCAGCAGCTTGTATATCGGGGACGCGAGAGAGACCCAGTACTTC
once	TRBV9	NA	TRBJ2-7	CASSEGRGGIYEQYF	TGTGCCAGCAGCGAGGGACGAGGGGGGATCTACGAGCAGTACTTC
once	TRBV11-2	NA	TRBJ2-7	CASSSGGSWGAPYEQYF	TGTGCCAGCAGCTCGGGGGGCAGTTGGGGGGCCCCCTACGAGCAGTACTTC
NA	TRBV4-3	NA	TRBJ1-5	CASSQGRPLAGPQHF	TGCGCCAGCAGCCAAGGGAGGCCCCTCGCCGGACCCCAGCATTTT
NA	TRBV9	NA	TRBJ1-1	CASSARDGPEAFF	TGTGCCAGCAGCGCAAGAGACGGGCCTGAAGCTTTCTTT
NA	TRBV5-4	TRBD1	TRBJ2-2	CASSLGTGVPWNTGELFF	TGTGCCAGCAGCTTGGGGACAGGGGTACCTTGGAACACCGGGGAGCTGTTTTTT
NA	TRBV9	NA	TRBJ2-3	CASSVEPGTDTQYF	TGTGCCAGCAGCGTAGAGCCGGGCACAGATACGCAGTATTTT
NA	TRBV5-4	NA	TRBJ1-1	CASSKDRSGGTEAFF	TGTGCCAGCAGCAAAGACAGGTCGGGGGGCACTGAAGCTTTCTTT
once	TRBV27	TRBD1	TRBJ2-2	CASLKGGRGRISNTGELFF	TGTGCCAGCCTCAAAGGGGGCAGGGGGCGAATCTCGAACACCGGGGAGCTGTTTTTT
NA	TRBV6-2/TRBV6-3	NA	TRBJ2-1	CASSLTMPSYNEQFF	TGTGCCAGCAGCCTTACTATGCCCTCCTACAATGAGCAGTTCTTC
NA	TRBV9	NA	TRBJ1-1	CASSVGSGPSNTEAFF	TGTGCCAGCAGCGTTGGCTCAGGGCCTTCTAACACTGAAGCTTTCTTT
once	TRBV3-1/TRBV3-2	NA	TRBJ2-7	CASSQRASYEQYF	TGTGCCAGCAGCCAACGGGCTAGTTACGAGCAGTACTTC
NA	TRBV11-3	TRBD2	TRBJ2-3	CASIPRTSGGDTDTQYF	TGTGCCAGCATCCCCAGGACTAGCGGGGGAGATACAGATACGCAGTATTTT
NA	TRBV6-6	TRBD1	TRBJ1-2	CASSQPLRGTGGGRWRVTF	TGTGCCAGCAGTCAACCTCTCCGCGGGACAGGGGGCGGAAGGTGGCGTGTCACCTTC
NA	TRBV7-2	TRBD2	TRBJ2-3	CASSLGGRVDTQYF	TGTGCCAGCAGCTTGGGCGGGAGGGTAGATACGCAGTATTTT
NA	TRBV29-1	NA	TRBJ1-1	CSVGEGMNTEAFF	TGCAGCGTTGGAGAGGGAATGAACACTGAAGCTTTCTTT
NA	TRBV27	NA	TRBJ2-3	CASRRTASTDTQYF	TGTGCCAGCAGACGGACAGCTAGCACAGATACGCAGTATTTT
once	TRBV5-4	NA	TRBJ2-1	CASSSGGDYNEQFF	TGTGCCAGCAGCTCGGGTGGAGACTACAATGAGCAGTTCTTC
once	TRBV29-1	TRBD2	TRBJ2-7	CSVALGLAVSYEQYF	TGCAGCGTCGCCCTCGGACTAGCGGTTTCCTACGAGCAGTACTTC
few	TRBV19	TRBD1	TRBJ1-5	CASTTGTAYSNQPQHF	TGTGCCAGCACTACCGGGACAGCTTATAGCAATCAGCCCCAGCATTTT
NA	TRBV2	TRBD1	TRBJ1-1	CASLQGAAEAFF	TGTGCCAGCCTACAGGGGGCTGCTGAAGCTTTCTTT
NA	TRBV13	NA	TRBJ2-5	CASSLVFRNREETQYF	TGTGCCAGCAGCTTAGTGTTCAGGAATCGCGAGGAGACCCAGTACTTC
NA	TRBV7-2	NA	TRBJ2-7	CASSYDSRSYEQYF	TGTGCCAGCAGCTACGACAGCCGCTCCTACGAGCAGTACTTC
NA	TRBV7-6	NA	TRBJ1-3	CASSSSPPGPTGNTIYF	TGTGCCAGCAGCTCCAGTCCCCCAGGGCCCACTGGAAACACCATATATTTT
NA	TRBV13	TRBD2	TRBJ2-1	CASSELTSGKGNEQFF	TGTGCCAGCAGCGAACTGACTAGCGGGAAGGGAAATGAGCAGTTCTTC
NA	TRBV12-3/TRBV12-4	NA	TRBJ1-1	CASTVRNTEAFF	TGTGCCAGCACCGTCAGGAACACTGAAGCTTTCTTT
NA	TRBV6-2/TRBV6-3	NA	TRBJ2-5	CASSYSLTPGTQYF	TGTGCCAGCAGTTACTCGCTCACGCCCGGGACCCAGTACTTC
NA	TRBV6-5	NA	TRBJ1-6	CASKGSRNSPLHF	TGTGCCAGCAAGGGCAGTCGAAATTCACCCCTCCACTTT
NA	TRBV2	NA	TRBJ1-6	CASTQTVSPLHF	TGTGCCAGCACCCAGACAGTTTCACCCCTCCACTTT
NA	TRBV30	TRBD1	TRBJ1-5	CAWSRTPTTGYSNQPQHF	TGTGCCTGGAGTCGAACACCTACGACAGGGTATAGCAATCAGCCCCAGCATTTT
few	TRBV5-4	NA	TRBJ2-1	CASSFPPGEEQFF	TGTGCCAGCAGCTTCCCCCCGGGAGAAGAGCAGTTCTTC
NA	TRBV19	NA	TRBJ2-2	CASSIGGGLLHTGELFF	TGTGCCAGTAGTATCGGTGGGGGACTCCTGCACACCGGGGAGCTGTTTTTT
once	TRBV6-5	NA	TRBJ1-1	CASKRGAEAFF	TGTGCCAGCAAACGCGGAGCTGAAGCTTTCTTT
NA	TRBV5-1	TRBD1	TRBJ2-7	CASSLLTGPHEQYF	TGCGCCAGCAGCTTGTTGACAGGGCCCCACGAGCAGTACTTC